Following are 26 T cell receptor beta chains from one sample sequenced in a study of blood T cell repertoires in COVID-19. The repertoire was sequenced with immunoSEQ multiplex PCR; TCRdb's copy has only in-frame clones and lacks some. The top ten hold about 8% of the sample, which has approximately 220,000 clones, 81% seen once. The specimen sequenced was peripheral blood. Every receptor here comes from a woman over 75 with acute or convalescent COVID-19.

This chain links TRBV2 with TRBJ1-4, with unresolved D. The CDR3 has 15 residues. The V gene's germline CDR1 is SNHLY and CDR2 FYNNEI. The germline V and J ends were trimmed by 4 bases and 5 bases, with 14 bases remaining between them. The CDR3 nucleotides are TGTGCCAGCAGTGCCCTACCGGGGATCAATGAAAAACTGTTTTTT. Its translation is CASSALPGINEKLFF.

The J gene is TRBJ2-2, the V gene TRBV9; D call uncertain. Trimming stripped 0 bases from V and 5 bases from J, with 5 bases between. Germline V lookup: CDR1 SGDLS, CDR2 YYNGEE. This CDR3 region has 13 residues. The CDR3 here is CASSVGETGELFF. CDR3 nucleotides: TGTGCCAGCAGCGTAGGTGAGACCGGGGAGCTGTTTTTT.

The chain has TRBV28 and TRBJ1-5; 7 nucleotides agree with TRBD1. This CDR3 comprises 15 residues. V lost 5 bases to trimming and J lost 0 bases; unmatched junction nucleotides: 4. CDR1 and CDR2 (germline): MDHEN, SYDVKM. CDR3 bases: TGTGCCAGCAGTCCCGACAGGGTTAGCAATCAGCCCCAGCATTTT. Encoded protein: CASSPDRVSNQPQHF.

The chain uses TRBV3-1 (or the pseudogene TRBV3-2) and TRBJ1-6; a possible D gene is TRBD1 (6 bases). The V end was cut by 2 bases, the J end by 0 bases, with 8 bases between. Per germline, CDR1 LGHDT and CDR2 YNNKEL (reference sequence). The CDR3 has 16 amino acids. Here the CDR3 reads CASSQRGSSYNSPLHF. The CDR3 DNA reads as TGTGCCAGCAGCCAAAGGGGGTCCTCCTATAATTCACCCCTCCACTTT.

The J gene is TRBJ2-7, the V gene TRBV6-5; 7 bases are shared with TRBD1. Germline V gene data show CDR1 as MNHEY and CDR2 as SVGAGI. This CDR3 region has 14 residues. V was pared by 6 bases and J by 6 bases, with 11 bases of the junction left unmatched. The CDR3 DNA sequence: TGTGCCAGCAGGGACGAGGGGGCAAGGAGCGAGCAGTACTTC. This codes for CASRDEGARSEQYF.

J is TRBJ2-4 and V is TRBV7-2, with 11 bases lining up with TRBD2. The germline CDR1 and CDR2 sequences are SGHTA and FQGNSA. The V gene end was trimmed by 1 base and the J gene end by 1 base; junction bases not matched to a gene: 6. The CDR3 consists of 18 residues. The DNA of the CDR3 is TGTGCCAGCAGCTTAGTGACTAGCGGGGAGACCGCCAAAAACATTCAGTACTTC. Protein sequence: CASSLVTSGETAKNIQYF. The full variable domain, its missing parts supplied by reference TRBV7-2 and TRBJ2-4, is GAGVSQSPSNKVTEKGKDVELRCDPISGHTALYWYRQSLGQGLEFLIYFQGNSAPDKSGLPSDRFSAERTGGSVSTLTIQRTQQEDSAVYLCASSLVTSGETAKNIQYFGAGTRLSVL.

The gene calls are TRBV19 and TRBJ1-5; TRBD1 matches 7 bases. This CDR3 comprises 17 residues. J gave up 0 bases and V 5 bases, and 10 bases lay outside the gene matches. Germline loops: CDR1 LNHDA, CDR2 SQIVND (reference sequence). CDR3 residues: CASSPPRDRYSNQPQHF. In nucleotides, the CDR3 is TGTGCCAGTAGTCCCCCCCGGGACAGATATAGCAATCAGCCCCAGCATTTT.

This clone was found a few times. CDR3 coding DNA: TGTGCCAGCAGCAAAGTCCCTCCCGTTTTCAGGGTAGAAACTGAAGCTTTCTTT. Encoded protein: CASSKVPPVFRVETEAFF. V gene TRBV21-1 combines with J gene TRBJ1-1; the table's D gene call, TRBD1, was not cross checked with the DNA. TRBV21-1 is an annotated pseudogene. This CDR3 has 18 amino acids.

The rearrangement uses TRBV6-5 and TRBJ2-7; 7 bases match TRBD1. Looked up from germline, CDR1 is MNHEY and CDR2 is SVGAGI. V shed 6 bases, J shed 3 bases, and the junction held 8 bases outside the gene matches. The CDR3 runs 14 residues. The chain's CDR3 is CASRGGGSFYEQYF. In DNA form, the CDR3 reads TGTGCCAGCAGAGGGGGCGGGTCCTTCTACGAGCAGTACTTC.

The CDR3 sequence: CASSLVALTGGDYGYTF. The CDR3 nucleotides are TGTGCCAGCAGCTTAGTAGCCTTAACAGGGGGCGACTATGGCTACACCTTC. V is TRBV7-8 and J is TRBJ1-2; 9 bases line up with TRBD1. Germline trimming cut 1 base from V and 3 bases from J; bases unmatched to any gene: 9. The CDR3 covers 17 residues. CDR1 is SGHVS and CDR2 is FQNEAQ in the germline V gene.

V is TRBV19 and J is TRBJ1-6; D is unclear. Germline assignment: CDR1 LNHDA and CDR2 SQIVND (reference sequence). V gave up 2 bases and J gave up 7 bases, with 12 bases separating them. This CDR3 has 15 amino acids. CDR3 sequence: CASSIFDRANSPLHF. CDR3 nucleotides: TGTGCCAGTAGTATATTTGATAGAGCCAATTCACCCCTCCACTTT.

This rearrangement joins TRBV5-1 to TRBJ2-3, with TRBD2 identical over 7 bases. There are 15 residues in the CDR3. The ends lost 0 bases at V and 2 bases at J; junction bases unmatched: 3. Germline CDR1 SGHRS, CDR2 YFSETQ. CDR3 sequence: CASSLEAGDTDTQYF. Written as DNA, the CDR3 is TGCGCCAGCAGCTTGGAGGCGGGAGACACAGATACGCAGTATTTT.

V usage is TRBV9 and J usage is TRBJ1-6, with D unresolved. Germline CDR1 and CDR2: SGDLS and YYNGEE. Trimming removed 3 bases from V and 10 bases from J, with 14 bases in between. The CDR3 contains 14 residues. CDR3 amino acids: CASSGRGEGSPLHF. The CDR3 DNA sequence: TGTGCCAGCAGCGGCCGGGGAGAAGGGTCACCCCTCCACTTT.

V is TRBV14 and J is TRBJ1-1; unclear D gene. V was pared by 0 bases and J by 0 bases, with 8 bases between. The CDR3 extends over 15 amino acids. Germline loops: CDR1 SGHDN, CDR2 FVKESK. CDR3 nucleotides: TGTGCCAGCAGCCAAGATCCGACTATGAACACTGAAGCTTTCTTT. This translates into CASSQDPTMNTEAFF.

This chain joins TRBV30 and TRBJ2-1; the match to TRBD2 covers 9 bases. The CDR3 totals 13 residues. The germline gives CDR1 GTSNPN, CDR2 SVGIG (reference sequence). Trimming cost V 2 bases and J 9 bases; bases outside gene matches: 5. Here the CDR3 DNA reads TGTGCCTGGAGTCCTGGACTAGCGACTGAGCAGTTCTTC. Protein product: CAWSPGLATEQFF.

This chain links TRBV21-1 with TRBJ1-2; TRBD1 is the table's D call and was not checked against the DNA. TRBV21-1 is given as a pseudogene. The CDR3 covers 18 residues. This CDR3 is CASSKRGWASSWDYGYTF. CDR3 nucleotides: TGTGCCAGCAGCAAAAGGGGGTGGGCCTCTTCATGGGACTATGGCTACACCTTC.

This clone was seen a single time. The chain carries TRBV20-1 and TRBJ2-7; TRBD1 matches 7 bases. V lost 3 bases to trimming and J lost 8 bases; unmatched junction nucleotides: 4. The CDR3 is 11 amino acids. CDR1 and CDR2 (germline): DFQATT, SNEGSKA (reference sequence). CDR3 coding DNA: TGCAGTGCTAGGGTAGGGGGCCAGCAGTACTTC. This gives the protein CSARVGGQQYF.

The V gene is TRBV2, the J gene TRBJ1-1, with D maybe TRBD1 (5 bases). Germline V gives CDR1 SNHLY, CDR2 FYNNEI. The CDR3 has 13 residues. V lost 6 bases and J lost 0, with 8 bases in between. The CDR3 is CASRTDMNTEAFF. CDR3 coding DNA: TGTGCCAGCAGGACAGATATGAACACTGAAGCTTTCTTT.

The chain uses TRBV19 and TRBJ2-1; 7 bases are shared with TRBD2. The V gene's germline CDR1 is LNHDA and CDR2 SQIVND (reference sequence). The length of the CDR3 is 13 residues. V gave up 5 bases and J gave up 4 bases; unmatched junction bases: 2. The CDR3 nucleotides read TGTGCCAGTAGTCTGCGGGGGTACAATGAGCAGTTCTTC. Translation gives CASSLRGYNEQFF.

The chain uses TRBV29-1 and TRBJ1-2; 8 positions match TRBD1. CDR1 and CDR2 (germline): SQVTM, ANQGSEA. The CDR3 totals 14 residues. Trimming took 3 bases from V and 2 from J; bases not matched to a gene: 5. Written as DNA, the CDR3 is TGCAGCGTTGAGGCAGGGGGCTTCAACTATGGCTACACCTTC. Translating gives CSVEAGGFNYGYTF.

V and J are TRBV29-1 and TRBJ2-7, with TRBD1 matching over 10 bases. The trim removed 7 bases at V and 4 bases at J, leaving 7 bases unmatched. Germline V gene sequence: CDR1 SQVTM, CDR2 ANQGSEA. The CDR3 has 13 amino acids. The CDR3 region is CSGMDRGEYEQYF. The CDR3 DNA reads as TGCAGCGGCATGGACAGGGGGGAGTACGAGCAGTACTTC.

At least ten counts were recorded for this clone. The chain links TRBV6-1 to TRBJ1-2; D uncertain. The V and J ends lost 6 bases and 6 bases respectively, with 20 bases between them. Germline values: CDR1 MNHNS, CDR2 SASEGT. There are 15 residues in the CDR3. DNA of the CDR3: TGTGCCAGCAGGGGGAGTAACACCCCAACGGATGGCTACACCTTC. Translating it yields CASRGSNTPTDGYTF.

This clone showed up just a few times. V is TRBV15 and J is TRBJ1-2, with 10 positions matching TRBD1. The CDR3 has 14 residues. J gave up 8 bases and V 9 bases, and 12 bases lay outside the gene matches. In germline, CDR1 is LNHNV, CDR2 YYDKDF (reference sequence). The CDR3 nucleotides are TGTGCCACGAGCCTTCCGGGACAGGGGCAGGGCTACACCTTC. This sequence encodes CATSLPGQGQGYTF.

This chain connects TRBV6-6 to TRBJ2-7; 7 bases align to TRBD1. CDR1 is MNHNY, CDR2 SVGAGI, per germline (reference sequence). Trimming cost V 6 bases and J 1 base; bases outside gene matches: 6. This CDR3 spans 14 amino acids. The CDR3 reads CASRVRDSSYEQYF. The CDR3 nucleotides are TGTGCCAGCAGGGTCCGGGACAGTTCCTACGAGCAGTACTTC.

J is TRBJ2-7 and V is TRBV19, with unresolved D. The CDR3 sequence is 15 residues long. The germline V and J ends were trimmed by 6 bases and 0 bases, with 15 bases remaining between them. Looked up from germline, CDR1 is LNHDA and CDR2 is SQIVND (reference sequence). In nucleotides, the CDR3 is TGTGCCAGTAGCCGAAAGACAAGTAGCTCCTACGAGCAGTACTTC. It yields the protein CASSRKTSSSYEQYF.

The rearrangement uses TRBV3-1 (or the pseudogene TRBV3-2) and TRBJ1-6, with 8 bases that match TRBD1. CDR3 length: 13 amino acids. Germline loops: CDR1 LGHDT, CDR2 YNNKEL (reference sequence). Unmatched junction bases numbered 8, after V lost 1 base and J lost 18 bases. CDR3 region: CASSQGVQDRAHF. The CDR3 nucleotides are TGTGCCAGCAGCCAAGGGGTCCAGGACAGGGCCCACTTT.